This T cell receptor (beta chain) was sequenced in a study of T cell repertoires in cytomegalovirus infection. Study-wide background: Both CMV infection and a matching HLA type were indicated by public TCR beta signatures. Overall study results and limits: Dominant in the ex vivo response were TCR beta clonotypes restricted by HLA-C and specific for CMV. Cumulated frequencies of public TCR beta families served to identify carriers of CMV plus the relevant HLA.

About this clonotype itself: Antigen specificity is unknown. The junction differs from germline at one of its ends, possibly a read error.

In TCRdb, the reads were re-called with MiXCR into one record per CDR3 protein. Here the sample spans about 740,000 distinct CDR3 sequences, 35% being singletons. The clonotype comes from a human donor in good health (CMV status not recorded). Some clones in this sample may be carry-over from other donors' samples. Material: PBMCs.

The CDR3 spells CASSPGQGSEQDF. In DNA, the CDR3 is TGTGCCAGCAGCCCGGGACAGGGGTCCGAGCAGGACTTC. The chain uses TRBV7-3 and TRBJ2-7; TRBD1 matches at 10 bases. CDR1 SGHTA and CDR2 FQGTGA come from the germline V gene. This CDR3 has 13 residues.